This TCR beta chain appears in the sequencing data of a study of regulatory T cells in long-lasting Graves disease. Study in general: Graves' patients diagnosed newly had used antithyroid drugs under 3 months. General observations from the study: Since the sample size was small, accuracy may have been reduced.

This clonotype has a handful of counts. The antigen remains unidentified. Assembly of TCR beta libraries relied on iRepertoire HTBI primers together with Arm-PCR of CDR3 regions. TCRdb processed the multiplex PCR reads anew with MiXCR; each CDR3 protein has one entry. Of around 450,000 distinct CDR3 sequences listed, 15% are singletons. Time point given: newly diagnosed GD, antithyroid drugs for less than 3 months. From RNA extracted from PBMCs, the TCR library was made. Trimming cost V 9 bases and J 3 bases; bases outside gene matches: 18. The CDR3 extends over 17 amino acids. Germline-derived CDR1 and CDR2 are LNHDA and SQIVND (reference sequence). In addition, the sample was reused for a study of T cells in Graves' hyperthyroidism and ophthalmopathy.

This chain uses TRBV19 with TRBJ1-1; 8 bases agree with TRBD1. Sequencing used peripheral blood mononuclear cells (PBMCs), obtained at new diagnosis, from a patient treated with antithyroid drugs. The origin of this receptor is a woman between 40 and 55 years old with Graves disease. The CDR3 protein is CARRREQPGGADTEAFF. DNA of the CDR3: TGTGCCAGACGAAGAGAACAACCAGGGGGCGCGGACACTGAAGCTTTCTTT.